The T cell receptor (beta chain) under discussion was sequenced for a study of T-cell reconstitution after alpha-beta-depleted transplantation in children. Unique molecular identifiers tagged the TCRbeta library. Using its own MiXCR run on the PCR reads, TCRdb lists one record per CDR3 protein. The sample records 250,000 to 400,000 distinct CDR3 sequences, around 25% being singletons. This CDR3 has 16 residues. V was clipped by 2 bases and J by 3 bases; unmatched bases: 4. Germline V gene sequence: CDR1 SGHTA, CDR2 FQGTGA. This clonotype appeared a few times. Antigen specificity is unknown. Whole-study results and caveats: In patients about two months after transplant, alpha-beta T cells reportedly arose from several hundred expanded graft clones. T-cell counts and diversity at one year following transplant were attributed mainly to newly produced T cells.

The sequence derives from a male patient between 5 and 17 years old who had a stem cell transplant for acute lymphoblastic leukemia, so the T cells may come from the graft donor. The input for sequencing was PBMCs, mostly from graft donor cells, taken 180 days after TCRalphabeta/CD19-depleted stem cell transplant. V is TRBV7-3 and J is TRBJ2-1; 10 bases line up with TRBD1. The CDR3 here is CASSLGTGADYNEQFF. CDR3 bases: TGTGCCAGCAGCTTAGGGACAGGGGCCGACTACAATGAGCAGTTCTTC.